Described below is a single T cell receptor beta chain sequence and its context. Its antigen has not been determined. No base qualities exist here, and no much larger clone lies one base off it. V and J lose 3 bases and 4 bases, and a span of 6 bases separates them. The CDR1 and CDR2 encoded by the germline V gene (reference sequence) are MNHEY and SMNVEV. Measured from the cysteine to the phenylalanine, the CDR3 is 13 residues long. Here the CDR3 DNA is all that survives: 39 bases in frame from base 1. This entry belongs to a study of shared clonotypes between healthy human individuals (dated by TCRdb to 2020 to 2021). The study in broad terms: The cohort included three men and a couple of women between 18 and 49 years of age. Libraries were prepared and TCR repertoires were sequenced by different laboratories using diverse techniques, in order to increase sequencing depth and limit assay-specific biases. Leukapheresis yielded between about 0.8 and 8.9 billion PBMCs per donor. To estimate repertoire size and how much clonotype sharing occurs between individuals, the study deeply sequenced the blood TCR repertoires of about 5 healthy adults. On the study overall, not on this receptor specifically: Sampling was restricted to blood, and TCR repertoires in tissues likely differ from the TCR repertoires found in blood. Pairwise subsampling led to the expectation that sequencing depth would affect the degree of clonotype sharing among donors. The genetic and exposure-history diversity represented was limited by the small number of donors.

Using the deep immunoSEQ assay, TCR CDR3 regions were amplified from genomic DNA by multiplex PCR. Extracted genomic DNA from each cell subset was distributed evenly across all wells of several immunoSEQ 96-well plates, and each plate was treated as a replicate. For unsorted PBMC, approximately 290 ng of genomic DNA, equivalent to around 30,000 T cell genomes, went into each replicate PCR. Ten immunoSEQ deep assay plates were used to sequence unsorted PBMC genomic DNA. Purified libraries were measured with a Qubit 3.0 fluorometer, size-checked on a Bioanalyzer 2100, and measured again with the KAPA Library Quantification kit. Every immunoSEQ 96-well plate was sequenced on a dedicated single-read 150-cycle Illumina NextSeq 550 flow cell. The original methods were these. Because the immunoSEQ output held only junctional sequences and lacked quality scores, the filtering could not match the filtering applied to full-length reads. To assign V/J genes and CDR3, sequences were annotated using PyIR, a Python wrapper for IgBLAST v1.9, with IMGT germline references. Reads were filtered out if the reads had weak V/J assignments (E-value above 1e-6), no CDR3, stop codons, out-of-frame junctions, or ambiguous translated residues. V3J clonotypes were defined by identical inferred V gene, J gene, and CDR3 amino acid sequence. To compute the percentage overlap between repertoires, the number of shared unique clonotypes was divided by the size of the smaller repertoire. Three approaches were used to assess repertoire richness: RTK rarefaction, the Chao1 estimator, and Recon v2.1 estimates of unobserved clonotypes. TCRdb carries this immuneACCESS record with in-frame sequences only. Its versions omit some clonotypes, under half of them owing to an unresolved V gene in the studies checked, with the rest unexplained. V and J calls and clone size are copied from that table; D and trimming were computed from the DNA. The sample profile shows roughly 510,000 clones; about 80% of them were found once. The ten most abundant clones make up roughly an eighth of the sample.

Donors were healthy HIV-negative adults with no recently reported acute infections or vaccinations. All donors were Caucasian adults living in Nashville, Tennessee, USA. For unsorted samples, 84 million or so PBMCs were counted, and genomic DNA was extracted using the QIAamp DNA Blood Mini kit. After blood collection by leukapheresis, PBMCs were isolated using Ficoll-Histopaque density gradient centrifugation and then cryopreserved in the vapor phase of liquid nitrogen. This clonotype was obtained from a woman aged 40 to 50 in good health. Some clones in this sample may be carry-over from other donors' samples. The V gene is TRBV27 and the J gene is TRBJ2-2, with no confidently assigned D gene. What was sequenced was PBMCs. The CDR3 here reads CASSLDATGELFF. The DNA sequence reads TGTGCCAGCAGTTTGGACGCCACCGGGGAGCTGTTTTTT.